Listed below are T cell receptor beta chains from one sample, sequenced in a study of OX40 agonist ivuxolimab in advanced cancers. Sequencing was performed with immunoSEQ multiplex PCR; in TCRdb, only in-frame clones are kept and a portion is missing. The sample carries tens of thousands of clones, around 88% recorded once. Specimen: CD4+ or CD8+ T cells sorted from blood, collected in a trial of the OX40 agonist ivuxolimab. These receptor sequences come from an adult with an advanced solid tumor such as melanoma, head and neck, liver or kidney cancer. CDR3s include the opening cysteine and the closing phenylalanine or tryptophan.

j_call v_call cdr3_length cdr3_aa
TRBJ1-2 TRBV29-1 16 CSVEVHLPGGAYGYTF
TRBJ2-3 TRBV6-1 12 CASTTGVDTQYF
TRBJ2-7 TRBV5-4 13 CASSLVRGGEQYF
TRBJ1-2 TRBV5-6 14 CASSWDRLNYGYTF
TRBJ2-7 TRBV7-2 13 CASSLRTGREQYF
TRBJ2-2 TRBV28 13 CASSLSYTGELFF
TRBJ2-7 TRBV18 14 CASSLRDITYEQYF
TRBJ2-1 TRBV10-3 13 CAISYQGANEQFF
TRBJ1-4 TRBV30 15 CAWSVGRGRDEKLFF
TRBJ2-1 TRBV21-1 14 CASSSRTVLNEQFF
TRBJ2-7 TRBV28 11 CASKNSYEQYF
TRBJ1-2 TRBV28 14 CASSSTGGRYGYTF
TRBJ2-1 TRBV7-3 17 CASSPSGLAGDRGEQFF
TRBJ1-2 TRBV30 12 CAWTRLNYGYTF
TRBJ2-7 TRBV7-7 14 CASSTGAVPGEQYF
TRBJ2-3 TRBV12-5 16 CASGLGTLAGTDTQYF
TRBJ2-7 TRBV15 16 CATSRVVGTGGEKQYF
TRBJ1-2 TRBV28 15 CASSKGQDVVDGYTF
TRBJ2-3 TRBV30 15 CACTRKRSSTDTQYF
TRBJ1-1 TRBV7-8 16 CASSTRTVSWNTEAFF
TRBJ1-5 TRBV28 17 CASSLGLGERRGQPQHF
TRBJ2-7 TRBV7-2 15 CASSVSLSGTGEQYF
TRBJ2-1 TRBV19 14 CASSRAGGGNEQFF
TRBJ2-7 TRBV11-2 17 CASSLDRAGGLSYEQYF
TRBJ2-3 TRBV9 15 CASSALTSGTDTQYF
TRBJ2-5 TRBV19 14 CASRRTGGVETQYF
TRBJ2-3 TRBV5-1 16 CASSLVLADSTDTQYF
TRBJ1-1 TRBV7-8 16 CASSLAAWRGNTEAFF
TRBJ1-4 TRBV6-5 15 CASRTTRQDNEKLFF
TRBJ2-1 TRBV19 14 CASSPSPSYNEQFF
TRBJ1-2 TRBV4-3 15 CASSQDWGQDHGYTF
TRBJ2-5 TRBV5-6 15 CASSRTGTGQETQYF
TRBJ2-2 TRBV11-2 13 CASSLSRAGELFF
TRBJ2-5 TRBV5-1 15 CASSPGRGELETQYF
TRBJ1-5 TRBV9 15 CASSVGQGGNQPQHF
TRBJ2-3 TRBV2 16 CASSAGAGGWSDTQYF
TRBJ1-4 TRBV30 14 CAWRGTGSGEKLFF
TRBJ2-7 TRBV2 14 CASSVSPLTYEQYF
TRBJ2-1 TRBV4-2 15 CASSPSHSSYNEQFF
TRBJ2-7 TRBV28 15 CASSLGTGVSYEQYF
TRBJ2-3 TRBV13 15 CASSLEGLDSDTQYF
TRBJ2-2 TRBV18 13 CASSPPGPGELFF
TRBJ2-3 TRBV6-5 15 CASSGRGRDTDTQYF
TRBJ2-6 TRBV7-8 14 CASSLVSGANVLTF
TRBJ2-7 TRBV4-3 15 CASSQTSGRAGEQYF
TRBJ2-3 TRBV5-1 15 CASSLQLGGTDTQYF
TRBJ2-5 TRBV7-2 15 CASSSGQGTEETQYF
TRBJ1-2 TRBV28 13 CASSLWGGPSYTF
TRBJ2-3 TRBV5-4 15 CASSLARGDTDTQYF
TRBJ2-5 TRBV7-3 15 CASSSNTGGRETQYF